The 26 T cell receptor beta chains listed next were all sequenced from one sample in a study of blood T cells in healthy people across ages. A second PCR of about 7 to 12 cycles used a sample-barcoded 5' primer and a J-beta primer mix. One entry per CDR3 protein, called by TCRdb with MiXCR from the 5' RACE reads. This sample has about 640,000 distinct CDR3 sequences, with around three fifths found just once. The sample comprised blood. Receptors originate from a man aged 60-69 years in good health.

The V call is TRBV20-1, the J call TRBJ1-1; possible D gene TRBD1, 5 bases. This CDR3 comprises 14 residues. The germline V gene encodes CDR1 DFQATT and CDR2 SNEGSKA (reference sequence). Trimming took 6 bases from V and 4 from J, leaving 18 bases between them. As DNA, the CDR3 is TGCAGTGCCCCCCCGGGGGGAGCGGGCACTGAAGCTTTCTTT. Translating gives CSAPPGGAGTEAFF.

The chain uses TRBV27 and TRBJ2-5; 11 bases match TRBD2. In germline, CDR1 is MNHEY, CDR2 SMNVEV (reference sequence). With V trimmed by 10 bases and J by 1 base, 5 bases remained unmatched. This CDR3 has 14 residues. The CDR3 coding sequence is TGTGCCACCAAGACTAGCGGGGTCCAAGAGACCCAGTACTTC. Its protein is CATKTSGVQETQYF.

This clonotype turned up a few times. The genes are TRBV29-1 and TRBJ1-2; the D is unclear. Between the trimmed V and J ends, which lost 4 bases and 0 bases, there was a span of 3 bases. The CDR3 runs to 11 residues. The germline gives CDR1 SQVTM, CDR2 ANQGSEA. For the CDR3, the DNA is TGCAGCGTTGTTACTAACTATGGCTACACCTTC. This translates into CSVVTNYGYTF.

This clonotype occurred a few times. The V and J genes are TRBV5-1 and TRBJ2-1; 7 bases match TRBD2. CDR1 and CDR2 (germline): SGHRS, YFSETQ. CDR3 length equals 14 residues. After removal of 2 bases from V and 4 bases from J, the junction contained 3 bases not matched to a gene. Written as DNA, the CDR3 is TGCGCCAGCAGCTTAACTAGCGTATACAATGAGCAGTTCTTC. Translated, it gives CASSLTSVYNEQFF.

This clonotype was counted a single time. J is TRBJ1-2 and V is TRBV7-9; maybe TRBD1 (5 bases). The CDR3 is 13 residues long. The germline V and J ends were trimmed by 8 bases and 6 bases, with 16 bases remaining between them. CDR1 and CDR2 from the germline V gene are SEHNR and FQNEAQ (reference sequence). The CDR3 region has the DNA TGTGCCAGCCTAAGGACGCCGGGGGATGGCTACACCTTC. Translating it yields CASLRTPGDGYTF.

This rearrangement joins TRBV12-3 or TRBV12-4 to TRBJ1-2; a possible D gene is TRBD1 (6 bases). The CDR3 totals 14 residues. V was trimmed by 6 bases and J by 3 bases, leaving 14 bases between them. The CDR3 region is CASSNITGYYGYTF. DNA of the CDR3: TGTGCCAGCAGCAATATTACAGGGTACTATGGCTACACCTTC.

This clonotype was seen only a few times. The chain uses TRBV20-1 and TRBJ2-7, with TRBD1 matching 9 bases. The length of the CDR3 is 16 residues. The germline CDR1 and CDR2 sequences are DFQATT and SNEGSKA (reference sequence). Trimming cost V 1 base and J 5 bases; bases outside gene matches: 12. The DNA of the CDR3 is TGCAGTGCTAGAGTCCCCTCGGGACAGGGATACCACGAGCAGTACTTC. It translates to CSARVPSGQGYHEQYF.

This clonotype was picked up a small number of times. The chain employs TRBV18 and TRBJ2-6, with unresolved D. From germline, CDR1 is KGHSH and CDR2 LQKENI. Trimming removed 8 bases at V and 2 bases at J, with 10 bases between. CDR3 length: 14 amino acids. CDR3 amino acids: CASSPEAGANVLTF. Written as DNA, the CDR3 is TGTGCCAGCAGCCCTGAGGCTGGGGCCAACGTCCTGACTTTC.

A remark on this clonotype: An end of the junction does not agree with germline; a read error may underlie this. CDR3 nucleotides: TGTGCCAACAGCGCGGACAGGGCAACGCGGGAGCAGTACTTC. Residues: CANSADRATREQYF. The rearrangement uses TRBV9 and TRBJ2-7, with 8 positions matching TRBD1. The CDR3 loop spans 14 amino acids. CDR1 is SGDLS, CDR2 YYNGEE, per germline.

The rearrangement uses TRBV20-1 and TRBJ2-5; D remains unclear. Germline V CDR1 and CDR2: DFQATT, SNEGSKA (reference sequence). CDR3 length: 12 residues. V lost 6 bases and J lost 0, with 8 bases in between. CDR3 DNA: TGCAGTGCAATTCGAGACCAAGAGACCCAGTACTTC. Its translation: CSAIRDQETQYF.

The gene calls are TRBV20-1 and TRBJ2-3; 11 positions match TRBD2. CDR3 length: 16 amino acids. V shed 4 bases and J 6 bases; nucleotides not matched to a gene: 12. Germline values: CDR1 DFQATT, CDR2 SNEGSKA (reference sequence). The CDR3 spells CSAMLSLAGGMDTQYF. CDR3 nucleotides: TGCAGTGCTATGCTAAGCCTAGCGGGAGGCATGGATACGCAGTATTTT.

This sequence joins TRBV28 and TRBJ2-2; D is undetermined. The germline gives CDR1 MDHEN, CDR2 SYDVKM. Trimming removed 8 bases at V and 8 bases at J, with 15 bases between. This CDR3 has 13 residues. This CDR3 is CASGEGSRGELFF. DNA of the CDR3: TGTGCCAGCGGGGAAGGGTCTAGGGGGGAGCTGTTTTTT.

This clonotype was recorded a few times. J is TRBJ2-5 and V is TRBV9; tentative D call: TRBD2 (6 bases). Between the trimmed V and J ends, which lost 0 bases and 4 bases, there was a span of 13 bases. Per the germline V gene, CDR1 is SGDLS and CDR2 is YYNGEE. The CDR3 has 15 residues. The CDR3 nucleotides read TGTGCCAGCAGCGTAGCCCACATCGGGGGAGAGACCCAGTACTTC. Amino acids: CASSVAHIGGETQYF.

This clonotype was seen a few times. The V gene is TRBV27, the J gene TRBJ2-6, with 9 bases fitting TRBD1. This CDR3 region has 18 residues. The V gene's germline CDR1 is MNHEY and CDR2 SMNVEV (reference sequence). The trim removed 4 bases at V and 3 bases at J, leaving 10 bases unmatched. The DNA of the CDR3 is TGTGCCAGCAGTTCAATTTCGGGGACAGGGTTTGGGGCCAACGTCCTGACTTTC. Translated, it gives CASSSISGTGFGANVLTF.

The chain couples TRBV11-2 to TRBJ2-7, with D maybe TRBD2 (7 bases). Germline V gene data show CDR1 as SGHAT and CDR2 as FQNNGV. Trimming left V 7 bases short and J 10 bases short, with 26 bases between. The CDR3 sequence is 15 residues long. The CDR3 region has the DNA TGTGCCAGCACCATTACCAGCGGGGCCCCAGGGGCCCAGTACTTC. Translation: CASTITSGAPGAQYF.

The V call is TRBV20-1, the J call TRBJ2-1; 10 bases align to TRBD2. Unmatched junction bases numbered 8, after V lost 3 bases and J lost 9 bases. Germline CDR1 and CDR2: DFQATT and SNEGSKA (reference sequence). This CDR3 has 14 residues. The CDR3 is CSASIVAGGSEQFF. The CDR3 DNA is TGCAGTGCTAGTATAGTAGCGGGAGGAAGTGAGCAGTTCTTC.

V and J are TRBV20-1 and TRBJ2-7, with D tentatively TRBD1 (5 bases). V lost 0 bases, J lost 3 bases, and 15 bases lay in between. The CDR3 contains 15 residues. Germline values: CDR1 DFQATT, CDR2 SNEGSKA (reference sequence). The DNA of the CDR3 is TGCAGTGCTAGAGATCCCCGACAGTTGAGCTACGAGCAGTACTTC. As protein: CSARDPRQLSYEQYF.

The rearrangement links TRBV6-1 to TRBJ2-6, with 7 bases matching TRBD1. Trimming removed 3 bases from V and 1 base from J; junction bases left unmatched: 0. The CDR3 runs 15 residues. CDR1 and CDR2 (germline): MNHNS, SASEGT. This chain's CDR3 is CASSEGQSGANVLTF. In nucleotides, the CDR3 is TGTGCCAGCAGTGAGGGACAGTCTGGGGCCAACGTCCTGACTTTC.

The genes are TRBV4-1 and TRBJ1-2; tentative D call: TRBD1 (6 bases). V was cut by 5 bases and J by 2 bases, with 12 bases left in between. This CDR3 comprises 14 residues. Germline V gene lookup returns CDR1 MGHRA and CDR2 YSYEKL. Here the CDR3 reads CASSGGGGNYGYTF. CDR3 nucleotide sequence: TGCGCCAGCAGCGGCGGGGGGGGCAACTATGGCTACACCTTC.

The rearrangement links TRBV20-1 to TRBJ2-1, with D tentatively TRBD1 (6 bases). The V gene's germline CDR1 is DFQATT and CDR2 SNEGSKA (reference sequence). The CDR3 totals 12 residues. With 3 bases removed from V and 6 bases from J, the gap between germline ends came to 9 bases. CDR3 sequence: CSARAGANEQFF. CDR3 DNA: TGCAGTGCTAGGGCAGGGGCCAATGAGCAGTTCTTC.

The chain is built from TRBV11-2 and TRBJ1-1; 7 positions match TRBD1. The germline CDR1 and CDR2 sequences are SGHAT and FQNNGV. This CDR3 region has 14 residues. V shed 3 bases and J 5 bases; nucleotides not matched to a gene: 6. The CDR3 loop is CASSLEGGLTEAFF. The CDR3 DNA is TGTGCCAGCAGCTTGGAAGGGGGCTTGACTGAAGCTTTCTTT.

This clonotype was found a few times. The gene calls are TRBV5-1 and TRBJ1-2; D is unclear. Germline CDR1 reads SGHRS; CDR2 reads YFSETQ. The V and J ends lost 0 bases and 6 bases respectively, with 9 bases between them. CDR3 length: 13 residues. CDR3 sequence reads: CASSLAGVDGYTF. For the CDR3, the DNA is TGCGCCAGCAGCTTGGCCGGGGTGGATGGCTACACCTTC.

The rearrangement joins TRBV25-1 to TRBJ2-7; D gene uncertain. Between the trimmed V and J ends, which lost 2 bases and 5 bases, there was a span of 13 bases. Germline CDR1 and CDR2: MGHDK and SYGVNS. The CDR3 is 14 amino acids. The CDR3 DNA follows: TGTGCCAGCAGTGAAACGAAAATTTTCCACGAGCAGTACTTC. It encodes CASSETKIFHEQYF.

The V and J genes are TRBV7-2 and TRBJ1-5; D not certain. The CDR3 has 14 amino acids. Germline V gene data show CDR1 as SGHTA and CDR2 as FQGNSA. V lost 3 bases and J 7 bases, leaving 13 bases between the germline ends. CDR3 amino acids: CASSFRGGNQPQHF. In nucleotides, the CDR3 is TGTGCCAGCAGCTTCCGGGGAGGAAACCAGCCCCAGCATTTT.

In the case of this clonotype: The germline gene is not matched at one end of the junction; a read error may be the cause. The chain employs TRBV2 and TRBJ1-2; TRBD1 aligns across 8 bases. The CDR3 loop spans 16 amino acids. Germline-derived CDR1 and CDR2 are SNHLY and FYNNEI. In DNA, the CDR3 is TGTGCCAGCAGTGATGCCGCCGGGACAGGCAACTATGGCCACACCTTC. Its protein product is CASSDAAGTGNYGHTF.

The CDR3 DNA reads TGCAGTGCCCCGGACCGAGAAAAACTGTTTTTT. It translates to CSAPDREKLFF. The rearrangement links TRBV20-1 to TRBJ1-4; D not resolved. The V gene lost 6 bases and the J gene lost 8 bases, with 10 bases spanning the gap. This CDR3 has 11 amino acids. The germline V gene encodes CDR1 DFQATT and CDR2 SNEGSKA (reference sequence).